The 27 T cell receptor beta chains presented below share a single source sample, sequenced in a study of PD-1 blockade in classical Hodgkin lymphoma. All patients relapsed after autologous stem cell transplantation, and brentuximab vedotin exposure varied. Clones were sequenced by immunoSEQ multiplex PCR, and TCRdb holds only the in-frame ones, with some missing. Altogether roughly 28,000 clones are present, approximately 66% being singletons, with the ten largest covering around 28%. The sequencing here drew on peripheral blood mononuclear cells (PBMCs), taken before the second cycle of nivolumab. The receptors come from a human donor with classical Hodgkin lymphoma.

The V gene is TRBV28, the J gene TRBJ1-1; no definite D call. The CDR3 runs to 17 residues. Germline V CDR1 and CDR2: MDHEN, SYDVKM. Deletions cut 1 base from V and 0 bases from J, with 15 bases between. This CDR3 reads CASSLLFGQEMNTEAFF. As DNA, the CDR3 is TGTGCCAGCAGTTTATTGTTCGGGCAGGAGATGAACACTGAAGCTTTCTTT.

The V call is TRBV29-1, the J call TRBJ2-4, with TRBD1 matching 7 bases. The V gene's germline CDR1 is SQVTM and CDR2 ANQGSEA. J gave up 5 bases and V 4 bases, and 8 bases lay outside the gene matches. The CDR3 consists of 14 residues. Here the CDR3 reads CSVVPDRAQNIQYF. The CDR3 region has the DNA TGCAGCGTTGTTCCCGACAGGGCACAAAACATTCAGTACTTC.

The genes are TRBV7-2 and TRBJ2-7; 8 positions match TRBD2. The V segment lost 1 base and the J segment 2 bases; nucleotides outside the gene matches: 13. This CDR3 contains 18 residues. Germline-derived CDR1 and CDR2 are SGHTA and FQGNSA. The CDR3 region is CASSLGAGGAVVAYEQYV. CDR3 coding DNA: TGTGCCAGCAGCTTAGGGGCCGGGGGGGCCGTCGTCGCCTACGAGCAGTACGTC.

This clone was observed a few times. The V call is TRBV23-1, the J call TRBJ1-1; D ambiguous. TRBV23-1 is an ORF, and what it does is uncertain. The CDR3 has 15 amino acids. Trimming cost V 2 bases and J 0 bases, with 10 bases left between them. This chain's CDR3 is CASSQGNRMNTEAFF. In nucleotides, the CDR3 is TGCGCCAGCAGTCAAGGGAACAGAATGAACACTGAAGCTTTCTTT.

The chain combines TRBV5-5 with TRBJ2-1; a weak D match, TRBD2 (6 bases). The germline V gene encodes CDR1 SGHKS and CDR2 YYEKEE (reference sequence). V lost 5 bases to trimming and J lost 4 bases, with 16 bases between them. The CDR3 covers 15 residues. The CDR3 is CASSLGGTSYNEQFF. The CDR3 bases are TGTGCCAGCAGTCTGGGCGGGACTTCGTACAATGAGCAGTTCTTC.

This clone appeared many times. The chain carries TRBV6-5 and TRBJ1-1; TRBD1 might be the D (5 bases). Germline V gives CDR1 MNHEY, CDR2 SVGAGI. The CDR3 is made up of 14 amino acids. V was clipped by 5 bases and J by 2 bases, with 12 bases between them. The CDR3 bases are TGTGCCAGCAGTGTGGGGACTCTAAACACTGAAGCTTTCTTT. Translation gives CASSVGTLNTEAFF.

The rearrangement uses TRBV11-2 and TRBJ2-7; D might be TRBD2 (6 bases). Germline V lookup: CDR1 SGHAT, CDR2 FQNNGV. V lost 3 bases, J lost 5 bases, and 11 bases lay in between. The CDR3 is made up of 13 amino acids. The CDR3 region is CASSLTEGNEQYV. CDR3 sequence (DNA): TGTGCCAGCAGCTTGACGGAGGGAAACGAGCAGTACGTC.

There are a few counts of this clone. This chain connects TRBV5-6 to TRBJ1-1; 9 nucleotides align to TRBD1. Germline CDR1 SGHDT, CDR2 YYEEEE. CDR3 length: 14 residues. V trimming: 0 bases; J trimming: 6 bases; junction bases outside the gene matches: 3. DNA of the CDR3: TGTGCCAGCAGCTTGGCCGGGACAGGGCCTGAAGCTTTCTTT. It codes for CASSLAGTGPEAFF.

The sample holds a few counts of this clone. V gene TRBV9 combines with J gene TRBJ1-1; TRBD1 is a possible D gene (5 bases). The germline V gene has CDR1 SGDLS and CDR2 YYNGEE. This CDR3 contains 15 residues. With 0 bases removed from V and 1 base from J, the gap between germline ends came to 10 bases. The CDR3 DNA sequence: TGTGCCAGCAGCGTAGCCGTGACAGCGAACACTGAAGCTTTCTTT. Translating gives CASSVAVTANTEAFF.

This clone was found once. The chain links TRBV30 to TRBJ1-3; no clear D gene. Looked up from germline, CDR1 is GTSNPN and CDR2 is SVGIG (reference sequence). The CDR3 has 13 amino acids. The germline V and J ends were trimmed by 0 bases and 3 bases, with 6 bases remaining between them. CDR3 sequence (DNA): TGTGCCTGGAGTGTATCGATTGGAAACACCATATATTTT. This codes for CAWSVSIGNTIYF.

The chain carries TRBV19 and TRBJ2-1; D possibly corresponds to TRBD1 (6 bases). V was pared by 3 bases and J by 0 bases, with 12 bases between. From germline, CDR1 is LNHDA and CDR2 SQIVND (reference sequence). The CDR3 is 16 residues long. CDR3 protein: CASSIRRGSSYNEQFF. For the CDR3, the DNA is TGTGCCAGTAGTATTCGTAGGGGGAGCTCCTACAATGAGCAGTTCTTC.

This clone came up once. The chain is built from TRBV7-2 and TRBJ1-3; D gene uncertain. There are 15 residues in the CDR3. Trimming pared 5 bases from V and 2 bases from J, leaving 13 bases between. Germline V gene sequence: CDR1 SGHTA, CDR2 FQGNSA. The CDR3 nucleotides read TGTGCCAGCAGCCCCACGGTCTCTGCTGGAAACACCATATATTTT. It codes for CASSPTVSAGNTIYF.

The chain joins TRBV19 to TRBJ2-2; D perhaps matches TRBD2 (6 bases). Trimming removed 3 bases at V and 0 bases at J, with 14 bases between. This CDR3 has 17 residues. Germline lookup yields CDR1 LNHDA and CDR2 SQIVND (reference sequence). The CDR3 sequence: CASSMLRGLTNTGELFF. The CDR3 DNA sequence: TGTGCCAGTAGTATGCTTAGGGGACTCACGAACACCGGGGAGCTGTTTTTT.

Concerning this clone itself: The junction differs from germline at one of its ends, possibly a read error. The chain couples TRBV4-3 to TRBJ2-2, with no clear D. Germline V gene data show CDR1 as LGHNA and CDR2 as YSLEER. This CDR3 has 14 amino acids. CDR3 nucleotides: TGCGCCAGCAGCAAAGATGGGGTCACCGGGGAGCTGTTTTTT. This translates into CASSKDGVTGELFF.

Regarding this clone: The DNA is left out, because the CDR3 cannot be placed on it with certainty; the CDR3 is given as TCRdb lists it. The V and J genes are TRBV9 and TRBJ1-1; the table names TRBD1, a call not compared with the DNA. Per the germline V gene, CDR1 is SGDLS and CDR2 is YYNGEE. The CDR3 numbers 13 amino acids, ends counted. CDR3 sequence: CASSVGTGTVTFF.

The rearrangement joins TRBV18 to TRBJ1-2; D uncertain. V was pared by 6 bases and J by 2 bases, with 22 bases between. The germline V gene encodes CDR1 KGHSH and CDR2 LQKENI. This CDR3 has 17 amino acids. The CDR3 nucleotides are TGTGCCAGCTCTCCAGACGGTGGCCAGGACCCAAACTATGGCTACACCTTC. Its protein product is CASSPDGGQDPNYGYTF.

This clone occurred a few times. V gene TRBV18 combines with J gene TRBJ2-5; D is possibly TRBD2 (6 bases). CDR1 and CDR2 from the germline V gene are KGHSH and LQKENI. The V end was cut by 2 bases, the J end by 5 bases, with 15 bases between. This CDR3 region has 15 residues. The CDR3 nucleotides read TGTGCCAGCTCACCAGTCTTCGGGACTCTGGAGACCCAGTACTTC. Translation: CASSPVFGTLETQYF.

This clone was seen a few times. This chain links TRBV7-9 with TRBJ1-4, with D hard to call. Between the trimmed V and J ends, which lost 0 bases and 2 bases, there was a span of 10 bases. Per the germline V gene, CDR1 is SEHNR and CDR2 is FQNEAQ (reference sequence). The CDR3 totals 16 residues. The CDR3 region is CASSLASRNTNEKLFF. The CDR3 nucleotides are TGTGCCAGCAGCTTAGCATCGAGGAATACTAATGAAAAACTGTTTTTT.

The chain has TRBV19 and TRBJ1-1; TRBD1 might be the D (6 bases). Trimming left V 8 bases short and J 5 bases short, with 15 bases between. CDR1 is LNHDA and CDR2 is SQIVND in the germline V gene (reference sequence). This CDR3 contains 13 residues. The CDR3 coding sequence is TGTGCCAGTTCCCAACAGGGATGGACTGAAGCTTTCTTT. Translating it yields CASSQQGWTEAFF.

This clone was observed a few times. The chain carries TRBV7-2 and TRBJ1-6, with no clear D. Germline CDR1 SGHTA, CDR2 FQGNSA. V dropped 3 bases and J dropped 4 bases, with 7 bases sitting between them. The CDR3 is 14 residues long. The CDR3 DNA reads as TGTGCCAGCAGCTTGGGTTCGTATAATTCACCCCTCCACTTT. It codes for CASSLGSYNSPLHF.

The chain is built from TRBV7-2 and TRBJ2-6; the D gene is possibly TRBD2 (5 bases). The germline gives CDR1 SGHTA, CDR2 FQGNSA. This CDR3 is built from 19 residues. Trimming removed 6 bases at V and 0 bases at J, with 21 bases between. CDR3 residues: CASRSPGSSPNSGANVLTF. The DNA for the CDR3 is TGTGCCAGCAGATCCCCTGGGAGCAGCCCAAACTCTGGGGCCAACGTCCTGACTTTC.

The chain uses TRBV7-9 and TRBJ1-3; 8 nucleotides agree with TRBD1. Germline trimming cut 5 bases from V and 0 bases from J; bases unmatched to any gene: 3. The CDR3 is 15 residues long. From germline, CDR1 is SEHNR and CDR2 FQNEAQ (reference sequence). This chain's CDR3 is CASSRDRNSGNTIYF. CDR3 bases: TGTGCCAGCAGCCGGGACAGGAACTCTGGAAACACCATATATTTT.

The CDR3 DNA reads as TGTGCCAGCAGTCCGGGACTAGTGATCTACGAGCAGTACTTC. Translating gives CASSPGLVIYEQYF. This chain links TRBV5-8 with TRBJ2-7; 8 bases are shared with TRBD2. Looked up from germline, CDR1 is SGHTS and CDR2 is YDEGEE. V was pared by 5 bases and J by 3 bases, with 7 bases of the junction left unmatched. This CDR3 spans 14 amino acids.

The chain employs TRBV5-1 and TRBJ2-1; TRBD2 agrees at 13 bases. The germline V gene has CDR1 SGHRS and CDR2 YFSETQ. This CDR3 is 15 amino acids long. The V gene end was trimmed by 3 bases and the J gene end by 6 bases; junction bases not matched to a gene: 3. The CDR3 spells CASSSGLAGINEQFF. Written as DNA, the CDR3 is TGCGCCAGCAGCTCGGGACTAGCGGGAATCAATGAGCAGTTCTTC.

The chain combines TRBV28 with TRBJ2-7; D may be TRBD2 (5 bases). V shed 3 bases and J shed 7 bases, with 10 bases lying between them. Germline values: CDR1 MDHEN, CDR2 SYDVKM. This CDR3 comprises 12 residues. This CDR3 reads CASSFRGREQYV. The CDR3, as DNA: TGTGCCAGCAGTTTCCGGGGAAGGGAGCAGTACGTC.

This CDR3 reads CASSVGGTALYYGYTF. DNA for the CDR3: TGTGCCAGCAGCGTAGGAGGGACAGCCCTATACTATGGCTACACCTTC. This chain connects TRBV9 to TRBJ1-2, with 7 nucleotides matching TRBD1. Germline values: CDR1 SGDLS, CDR2 YYNGEE. The V and J ends lost 0 bases and 3 bases, in that order; junction bases with no gene match: 8. The CDR3 consists of 16 residues.

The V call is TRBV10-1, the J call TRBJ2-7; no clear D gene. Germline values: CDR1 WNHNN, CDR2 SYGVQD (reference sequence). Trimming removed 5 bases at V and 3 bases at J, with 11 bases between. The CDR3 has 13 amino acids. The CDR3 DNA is TGCGCCAGCAGTCTAGGGCCCTTCTACGAGCAGTACGTC. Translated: CASSLGPFYEQYV.